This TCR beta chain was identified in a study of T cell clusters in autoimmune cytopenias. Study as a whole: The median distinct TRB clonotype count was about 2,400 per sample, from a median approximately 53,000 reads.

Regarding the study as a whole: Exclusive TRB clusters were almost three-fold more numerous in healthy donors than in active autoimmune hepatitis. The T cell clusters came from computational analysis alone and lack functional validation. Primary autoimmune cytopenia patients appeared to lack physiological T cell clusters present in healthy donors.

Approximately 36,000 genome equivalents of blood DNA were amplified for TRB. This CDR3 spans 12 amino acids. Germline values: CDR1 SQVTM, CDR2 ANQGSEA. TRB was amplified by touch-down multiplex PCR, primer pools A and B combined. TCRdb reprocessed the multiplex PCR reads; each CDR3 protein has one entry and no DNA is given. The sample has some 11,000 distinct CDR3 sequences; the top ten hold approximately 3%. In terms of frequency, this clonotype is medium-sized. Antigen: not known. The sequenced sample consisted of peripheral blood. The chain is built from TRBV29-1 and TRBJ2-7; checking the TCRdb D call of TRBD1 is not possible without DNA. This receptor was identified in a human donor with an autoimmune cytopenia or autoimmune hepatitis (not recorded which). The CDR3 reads CSAQVNPYEQYF.